Listed below are T cell receptor beta chains from one sample, sequenced in a study of T cells in Graves' hyperthyroidism and ophthalmopathy. MiXCR was run by TCRdb on the multiplex PCR reads, yielding one entry per CDR3 protein. The table has around 340,000 distinct CDR3 sequences, less than 20% seen once. The material sequenced was blood. The receptor set was obtained from a woman aged 35 to 49 with Graves' ophthalmopathy. Each CDR3 is given with its conserved first and last residue. A D gene is named only where the DNA matches it firmly. Expanded clones get a size class; other rows say once, few or many, or leave the size out.

>many|TRBJ2-2|TRBV29-1|TRBD1
CSFKDREVPGELFF
TGCAGCTTCAAGGACAGGGAGGTTCCCGGGGAGCTGTTTTTT
>many|TRBJ1-1|TRBV7-9|-
CASNLHTNTEAFF
TGTGCCAGCAACCTTCATACGAACACTGAAGCTTTCTTT
>many|TRBJ2-5|TRBV28|-
CASSFAEETQYF
TGTGCCAGCAGTTTTGCCGAAGAGACCCAGTACTTC
>many|TRBJ2-2|TRBV6-2/TRBV6-3|TRBD1
CASSSLLRSTGGPGELFF
TGTGCCAGCAGCTCCCTACTACGATCGACAGGGGGGCCCGGGGAGCTGTTTTTT
>many|TRBJ2-5|TRBV4-1|-
CASSLHAAGAASGGSQETQYF
TGCGCCAGCAGCCTGCATGCCGCCGGGGCCGCATCTGGCGGGTCCCAAGAGACCCAGTACTTC
>many|TRBJ1-1|TRBV6-1|-
CASSGMAAESTEAFF
TGTGCCAGCAGTGGAATGGCAGCAGAAAGCACTGAAGCTTTCTTT
>-|TRBJ1-5|TRBV20-1|-
CSASDREDGPQHF
TGCAGTGCTTCTGACCGGGAAGACGGGCCCCAGCATTTT
>many|TRBJ1-3|TRBV29-1|-
CSVNRLSGNTIYF
TGCAGCGTTAACAGGTTGTCTGGAAACACCATATATTTT
>many|TRBJ2-7|TRBV29-1|-
CSVSDAYEQYF
TGCAGTGTATCCGATGCCTACGAGCAGTACTTC
>-|TRBJ1-1|TRBV6-2/TRBV6-3|TRBD1
CASSYLIGQGEFMNTEAFF
TGTGCCAGCAGTTATCTTATTGGACAGGGGGAGTTTATGAACACTGAAGCTTTCTTT
>many|TRBJ1-1|TRBV28|-
CASTLGGLETEAFF
TGTGCCAGCACCCTGGGGGGTCTCGAGACTGAAGCTTTCTTT
>many|TRBJ1-5|TRBV20-1|-
CSAVPMTGKGQPQHF
TGCAGTGCAGTACCCATGACAGGTAAAGGTCAGCCCCAGCATTTT
>many|TRBJ1-1|TRBV6-2/TRBV6-3|TRBD1
CASRLGQGTEAFF
TGTGCCAGCAGACTCGGACAGGGCACTGAAGCTTTCTTT
>many|TRBJ1-1|TRBV20-1|-
CSARVKDTEAFF
TGCAGTGCTAGAGTTAAGGACACTGAAGCTTTCTTT
>-|TRBJ1-2|TRBV11-2|-
CASSSGTGANYGYTF
TGTGCCAGCAGCTCCGGTACAGGAGCTAACTATGGCTACACCTTC
>many|TRBJ1-3|TRBV25-1|-
CASSEYGKGLTNTIYF
TGTGCCAGCAGTGAATATGGAAAAGGGTTAACAAACACCATATATTTT
>-|TRBJ1-1|TRBV6-2/TRBV6-3|-
CASSYRDTATRPNTEAFF
TGTGCCAGCAGTTACCGCGACACCGCCACCCGTCCCAACACTGAAGCTTTCTTT
>-|TRBJ1-2|TRBV11-2|-
CASSSTNDRGRDGYTF
TGTGCCAGCAGCTCTACCAATGATCGGGGGAGGGATGGCTACACCTTC
>-|TRBJ1-1|TRBV6-1|-
CASSVFGNDAFF
TGTGCCAGCAGTGTTTTCGGGAACGACGCTTTCTTC
>once|TRBJ1-2|TRBV28|TRBD1
CASREGQGANYGYTF
TGTGCCAGCAGAGAAGGACAGGGAGCTAACTATGGCTACACCTTC
>-|TRBJ1-5|TRBV6-1|-
CASSEVRVIQPQHF
TGTGCCAGCAGTGAAGTCAGGGTAATTCAGCCCCAGCATTTT
>-|TRBJ2-5|TRBV20-1|TRBD2
CSARLLGGETQYF
TGCAGTGCTAGACTATTGGGGGGGGAGACCCAGTACTTC
>many|TRBJ1-5|TRBV6-5|TRBD1
CASASGQSGYQSNQPQHF
TGTGCCAGCGCCTCGGGACAGTCGGGGTATCAGAGCAATCAGCCCCAGCATTTT
>once|TRBJ1-5|TRBV6-1|TRBD1
CATRDRVGQPQHF
TGTGCCACCAGAGACAGGGTCGGGCAGCCCCAGCATTTT
>many|TRBJ2-4|TRBV7-2|-
CASGQGGIDKNIQYF
TGTGCCAGCGGGCAGGGGGGAATAGACAAAAACATTCAGTACTTC
>many|TRBJ1-1|TRBV28|-
CALDVFTDLNTEAFF
TGTGCCCTTGATGTGTTCACGGACCTAAACACTGAAGCTTTCTTT
>many|TRBJ1-3|TRBV25-1|-
CASSEYSSGNTIYF
TGTGCCAGCAGTGAATATAGCTCTGGAAACACCATATATTTT
>few|TRBJ2-2|TRBV20-1|TRBD2
CSARGTRTSGGGFPGELFF
TGCAGTGCTAGGGGGACTCGGACTAGCGGAGGCGGTTTCCCCGGGGAGCTGTTTTTT
>many|TRBJ2-7|TRBV5-1|-
CASSLGQGLWEQYF
TGCGCCAGCAGCTTGGGCCAGGGCCTTTGGGAGCAGTACTTC
>-|TRBJ1-2|TRBV9|-
CASSVFGYTF
TGTGCCAGCAGCGTATTTGGCTACACCTTC
>-|TRBJ1-5|TRBV20-1|-
CSASSRNQPQHF
TGCAGTGCTAGTTCGCGGAATCAGCCCCAGCATTTT
>-|TRBJ1-2|TRBV3-1|-
CASSQTKQACYGYTF
TGTGCCAGCAGCCAAACCAAACAGGCCTGCTATGGCTACACCTTC
>few|TRBJ2-7|TRBV12-3/TRBV12-4|-
CASSLRIYEQYF
TGTGCCAGCAGTCTCCGCATATACGAGCAGTACTTC
>many|TRBJ1-2|TRBV29-1|TRBD1
CSVDGLGQGALYGYTF
TGCAGCGTTGATGGTCTGGGACAGGGGGCTCTCTATGGCTACACCTTC
>few|TRBJ2-1|TRBV6-1|TRBD2
CASSGGAGPYNEQFF
TGTGCCAGCAGTGGGGGAGCGGGACCCTACAATGAGCAGTTCTTC
>few|TRBJ1-2|TRBV5-6|TRBD1
CASSLQEDRGSRQGYTF
TGTGCCAGCAGCTTGCAAGAGGACAGGGGCTCTAGGCAGGGCTACACCTTC
>many|TRBJ1-5|TRBV20-1|-
CSAREWSNQPQHF
TGCAGTGCTAGAGAGTGGAGCAATCAGCCCCAGCATTTT